The 7 T cell receptor beta chains given below trace back to one sample, sequenced in a study of T-cell reconstitution after alpha-beta-depleted transplantation in children. The TCRbeta library incorporated unique molecular identifiers. TCRdb re-analysed the PCR reads in MiXCR, keeping a single row per CDR3 protein. The data show a few hundred thousand distinct CDR3 sequences, 9% to 10% seen once. Material: PBMCs from the stem cell graft donor, obtained from the stem cell graft. The receptors come from a human donor who donated a stem cell graft to a child with SCID.

The chain links TRBV7-6 to TRBJ2-5; D perhaps matches TRBD1 (6 bases). CDR3 length equals 13 residues. V gave up 3 bases and J gave up 5 bases, with 10 bases separating them. Germline lookup yields CDR1 SGHVS and CDR2 FNYEAQ. CDR3 region: CASSFTGIETQYF. The CDR3 DNA sequence: TGTGCCAGCAGCTTTACAGGGATTGAGACCCAGTACTTC.

At least ten counts were recorded for this clonotype. V and J are TRBV20-1 and TRBJ2-5, with TRBD2 matching 15 bases. The germline CDR1 and CDR2 sequences are DFQATT and SNEGSKA (reference sequence). The CDR3 is 16 amino acids. V was pared by 1 base and J by 6 bases, with 6 bases of the junction left unmatched. DNA of the CDR3: TGCAGTGCTAGAGGGACTAGCGGGGGGGGCGGGCAGACCCAGTACTTC. It specifies CSARGTSGGGGQTQYF.

The J gene is TRBJ2-5, the V gene TRBV5-1; 7 nucleotides agree with TRBD1. CDR3 length equals 15 residues. The V gene's germline CDR1 is SGHRS and CDR2 YFSETQ. The ends lost 4 bases at V and 0 bases at J; junction bases unmatched: 6. The CDR3 bases are TGCGCCAGCAGCCACGCCGGGACAGACCAAGAGACCCAGTACTTC. Its translation is CASSHAGTDQETQYF. The whole variable domain, filled in from reference TRBV5-1 and TRBJ2-5, reads KAGVTQTPRYLIKTRGQQVTLSCSPISGHRSVSWYQQTPGQGLQFLFEYFSETQRNKGNFPGRFSGRQFSNSRSEMNVSTLELGDSALYLCASSHAGTDQETQYFGPGTRLLVL.

This clonotype occurred many times. J is TRBJ2-3 and V is TRBV5-1, with D maybe TRBD2 (6 bases). The CDR3 contains 14 residues. Germline V CDR1 and CDR2: SGHRS, YFSETQ. Trimming pared 6 bases from V and 6 bases from J, leaving 17 bases between. The CDR3 nucleotides read TGCGCCAGCAAGGACGCGGCCGCGGGGGATACGCAGTATTTT. This gives the protein CASKDAAAGDTQYF.

This clonotype occurred once. A much larger clone differs from this one at a single base, so this may be a read error. CDR3 bases: TGCAGTGCTAGAGATATCTGGGATAGCACAGATACGCCGTATTTT. Residues: CSARDIWDSTDTPYF. The genes are TRBV20-1 and TRBJ2-3, with D hard to call. Germline CDR1 and CDR2: DFQATT and SNEGSKA (reference sequence). The CDR3 runs 15 residues.

This clonotype came up many times. The J gene is TRBJ2-1, the V gene TRBV24-1; 8 nucleotides agree with TRBD1. Losses at the gene ends were 4 bases for V and 7 bases for J; bases not matched to a gene: 11. The germline V gene encodes CDR1 KGHDR and CDR2 SFDVKD. The CDR3 is made up of 16 amino acids. The CDR3 DNA follows: TGTGCCACCAGTGAGGGAGCCAGGGGGCTTAGGAATGAGCAGTTCTTC. It specifies CATSEGARGLRNEQFF.

This clonotype was picked up many times. The rearrangement links TRBV6-1 to TRBJ2-7; no clear D. V was cut by 1 base and J by 7 bases, with 20 bases left in between. This CDR3 contains 16 residues. Germline CDR1 reads MNHNS; CDR2 reads SASEGT. CDR3 residues: CASSEEDRLRSREQYF. CDR3 coding DNA: TGTGCCAGCAGTGAAGAAGACCGCCTACGATCTAGGGAGCAGTACTTC.